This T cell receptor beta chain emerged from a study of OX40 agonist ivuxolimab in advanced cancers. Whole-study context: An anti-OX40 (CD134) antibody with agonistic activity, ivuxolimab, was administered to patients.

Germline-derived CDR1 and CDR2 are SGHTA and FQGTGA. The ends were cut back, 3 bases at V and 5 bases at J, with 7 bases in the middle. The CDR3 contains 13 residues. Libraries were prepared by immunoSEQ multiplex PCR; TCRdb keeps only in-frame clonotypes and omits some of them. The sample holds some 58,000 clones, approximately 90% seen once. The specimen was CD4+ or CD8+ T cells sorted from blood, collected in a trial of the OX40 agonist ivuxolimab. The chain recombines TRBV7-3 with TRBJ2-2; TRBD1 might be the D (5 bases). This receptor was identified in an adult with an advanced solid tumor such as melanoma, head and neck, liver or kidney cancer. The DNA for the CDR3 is TGTGCCAGCAGCTTCCAGGGAACCGGGGAGCTGTTTTTT. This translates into CASSFQGTGELFF.